The 9 T cell receptor beta chains reported below all come from one sample, sequenced in a study of T-cell reconstitution after alpha-beta-depleted transplantation in children. Unique molecular identifiers were used to barcode this TCRbeta library. TCRdb processed the PCR reads anew with MiXCR; each CDR3 protein has one entry. The sample has some 400,000 distinct CDR3 sequences, around 20% seen once; the top ten hold 3.8%. The sequencing used PBMCs from the stem cell graft donor, collected from the stem cell graft. The receptors here all came from a human donor who donated a stem cell graft to a child with acute myeloid leukemia.

This clonotype was counted ten times or more. V gene TRBV4-2 combines with J gene TRBJ2-5; 7 bases align to TRBD2. Per germline, CDR1 LGHNA and CDR2 YNFKEQ. The CDR3 contains 14 residues. J was trimmed by 2 bases and V by 6 bases; bases with no gene match: 6. The CDR3 coding sequence is TGTGCCAGCAGTCCCCCCGGGGGGCAAGAGACCCAGTACTTC. This sequence encodes CASSPPGGQETQYF.

In this sample, this clonotype turned up a few times. The chain combines TRBV12-3 or TRBV12-4 with TRBJ1-5; TRBD1 might be the D (5 bases). The V end was cut by 3 bases, the J end by 7 bases, with 7 bases between. This CDR3 region has 12 residues. For the CDR3, the DNA is TGTGCCAGCAGTTTTGAGGGGCAGCCCCAGCATTTT. It is translated as CASSFEGQPQHF.

In this sample, this clonotype turned up a few times. V and J are TRBV12-3 or TRBV12-4 and TRBJ1-5; 9 nucleotides line up with TRBD1. The V gene end was trimmed by 7 bases and the J gene end by 7 bases; junction bases not matched to a gene: 8. The CDR3 totals 14 residues. CDR3 bases: TGTGCCAGCACCGCGACAGGGGGTTACCAGCCCCAGCATTTT. It translates to CASTATGGYQPQHF.

V usage is TRBV2 and J usage is TRBJ2-1, with TRBD2 matching 9 bases. Trimming at V came to 4 bases and at J to 8 bases, leaving 12 bases not matched to a gene. CDR1 and CDR2 (germline): SNHLY, FYNNEI. The CDR3 contains 16 residues. The CDR3: CASSGARGTSIYEQFF. CDR3 nucleotide sequence: TGTGCCAGCAGTGGGGCCCGCGGGACTAGCATCTATGAGCAGTTCTTC.

This chain links TRBV6-5 with TRBJ2-1; TRBD2 agrees at 7 bases. Germline V gives CDR1 MNHEY, CDR2 SVGAGI. J lost 6 bases, V lost 0 bases, and 8 bases had no gene match. The CDR3 covers 16 residues. DNA for the CDR3: TGTGCCAGCAGTTACTCGGTCCTAGCGGATCCCAATGAGCAGTTCTTC. Translation: CASSYSVLADPNEQFF.

V gene TRBV15 combines with J gene TRBJ2-7, with D perhaps TRBD1 or TRBD2 (5 bases each). This CDR3 is 15 amino acids long. Germline CDR1 LNHNV, CDR2 YYDKDF (reference sequence). The V gene lost 8 bases and the J gene lost 0 bases, with 17 bases spanning the gap. Written as DNA, the CDR3 is TGTGCCACCCAAAGGGGTAGCGCGAGCTCCTACGAGCAGTACTTC. Protein product: CATQRGSASSYEQYF.

The chain links TRBV12-3 or TRBV12-4 to TRBJ2-3; D is unclear. This CDR3 has 13 amino acids. V was trimmed by 4 bases and J by 7 bases, leaving 12 bases between them. The CDR3 loop reads CASSSTVFYTQYF. CDR3 in DNA: TGTGCCAGCAGTTCAACAGTTTTCTATACGCAGTATTTT.

The chain is built from TRBV29-1 and TRBJ2-1, with 10 bases that match TRBD2. The CDR3 length is 14 residues. V was pared by 3 bases and J by 13 bases, with 12 bases of the junction left unmatched. The germline gives CDR1 SQVTM, CDR2 ANQGSEA. The CDR3: CSVEGGASGSSQFF. In nucleotides, the CDR3 is TGCAGCGTTGAGGGTGGGGCTAGCGGGAGTTCCCAGTTCTTC.

The table lists this clonotype with a few counts. The gene calls are TRBV29-1 and TRBJ1-2, with D unresolved. CDR1 and CDR2 (germline): SQVTM, ANQGSEA. V lost 0 bases and J lost 0, with 11 bases in between. This CDR3 is built from 15 residues. The CDR3 reads CSVEDTTGTNYGYTF. CDR3 DNA sequence: TGCAGCGTTGAAGATACGACGGGGACTAACTATGGCTACACCTTC. Using reference TRBV29-1 and TRBJ1-2 for the parts outside the CDR3, the full variable domain is SAVISQKPSRDICQRGTSLTIQCQVDSQVTMMFWYRQQPGQSLTLIATANQGSEATYESGFVIDKFPISRPNLTFSTLTVSNMSPEDSSIYLCSVEDTTGTNYGYTFGSGTRLTVV.